This T cell receptor (beta chain) is from a study of OX40 agonist ivuxolimab in advanced cancers. Overall study: Two cutaneous melanoma patients and one hepatocellular carcinoma patient, three in all, had partial responses.

Details on this clone: Its antigen is unknown.

The protocol was immunoSEQ multiplex PCR, while the TCRdb copy is restricted to in-frame clones and leaves out a portion. The profile shows about 77,000 clones, nearly 90% of them singletons. Study results and limitations: Clones of CD4+ and CD8+ blood T cells grew by week 6 at doses of 0.1 to 3.0 mg/kg. At 0.1-3.0 mg/kg, partial responders had clonal expansion among the lowest observed.

The CDR3 consists of 14 residues. Trimming took 5 bases from V and 4 from J; bases not matched to a gene: 6. Germline-derived CDR1 and CDR2 are SGHRS and YFSETQ. The chain combines TRBV5-1 with TRBJ2-7, with TRBD1 matching 10 bases. This specimen consisted of CD4+ or CD8+ T cells sorted from blood, obtained in a trial of the OX40 agonist ivuxolimab. This TCR derives from an adult with an advanced solid tumor such as melanoma, head and neck, liver or kidney cancer. This CDR3 reads CASRPGTGVYEQYF. The CDR3 bases are TGCGCCAGCAGGCCCGGGACAGGGGTGTACGAGCAGTACTTC.